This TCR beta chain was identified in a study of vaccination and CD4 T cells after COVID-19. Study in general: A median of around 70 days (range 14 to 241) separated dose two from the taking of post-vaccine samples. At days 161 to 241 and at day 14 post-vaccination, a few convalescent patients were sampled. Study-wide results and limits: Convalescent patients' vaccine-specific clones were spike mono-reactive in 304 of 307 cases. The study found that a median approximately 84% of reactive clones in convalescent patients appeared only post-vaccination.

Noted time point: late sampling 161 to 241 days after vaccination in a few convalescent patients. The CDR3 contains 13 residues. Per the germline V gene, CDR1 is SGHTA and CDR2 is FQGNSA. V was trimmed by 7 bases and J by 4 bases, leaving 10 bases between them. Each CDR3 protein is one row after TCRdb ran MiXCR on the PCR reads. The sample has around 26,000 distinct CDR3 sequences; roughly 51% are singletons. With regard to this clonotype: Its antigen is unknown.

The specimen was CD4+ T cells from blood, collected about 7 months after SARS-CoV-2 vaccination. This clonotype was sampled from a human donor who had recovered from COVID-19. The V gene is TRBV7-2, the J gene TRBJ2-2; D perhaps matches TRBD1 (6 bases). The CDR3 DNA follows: TGTGCCAGCAACCGAGGGGGCACCGGGGAGCTGTTTTTT. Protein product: CASNRGGTGELFF.